Listed below are T cell receptor beta chains from one sample, sequenced in a study of Ad26.COV2.S vaccination and SARS-CoV-2 variants. Repertoires were generated with immunoSEQ multiplex PCR, while TCRdb's copy carries only in-frame clones and drops some. The sample lists around 340,000 clones, less than 90% occurring once. The source was peripheral blood, collected in a trial of Ad26.COV2.S vaccine versus placebo. The receptors come from a person between 18 and 59 years old who received the Ad26.COV2.S COVID-19 vaccine or a placebo. CDR3s include the opening cysteine and the closing phenylalanine or tryptophan. The D gene is left open where the match is weak. A row's size may be missing; if present it is once, few, many or a size class.

j_call | d_call | v_call | clone_size | cdr3_aa | cdr3_nt
TRBJ1-2 | . | TRBV12-5 | . | CASGLDYMIGTNYGYTF | TGTGCTAGTGGTTTGGATTATATGATCGGGACCAACTATGGCTACACCTTC
TRBJ2-7 | . | TRBV27 | . | CASMGGREQYF | TGTGCCAGCATGGGGGGGCGCGAGCAGTACTTC
TRBJ2-2 | . | TRBV6-5 | . | CASCLVLGTGELFF | TGTGCCAGCTGTCTGGTCCTTGGGACCGGGGAGCTGTTTTTT
TRBJ2-5 | . | TRBV18 | . | CASSPPISGETQYF | TGTGCCAGCTCACCACCGATATCCGGCGAGACCCAGTACTTC
TRBJ1-2 | . | TRBV9 | . | CASSVYRAYTQWGYTF | TGTGCCAGCAGCGTATACCGGGCCTACACCCAATGGGGCTACACCTTC
TRBJ1-2 | . | TRBV20-1 | . | CSASGDTF | TGCAGTGCTAGCGGGGACACCTTC
TRBJ1-5 | . | TRBV2 | . | CASSEGSAGVRPQHF | TGTGCCAGCAGTGAAGGTTCGGCGGGCGTGAGGCCCCAGCATTTT
TRBJ2-3 | . | TRBV15 | . | CATSRDREIDTQYF | TGTGCCACCAGCAGAGACCGCGAGATCGATACGCAGTATTTT
TRBJ1-1 | . | TRBV7-2 | . | CASSLTRGVAFF | TGTGCCAGCAGCTTAACAAGGGGGGTAGCTTTCTTT
TRBJ1-2 | . | TRBV25-1 | . | CASSANGYTF | TGTGCCAGCAGTGCGAATGGCTACACCTTC
TRBJ2-3 | TRBD1 | TRBV20-1 | . | CSAVQGRPQYF | TGCAGTGCTGTACAGGGGAGACCGCAGTATTTT
TRBJ2-1 | . | TRBV7-9 | once | CASSLALGSDEQFF | TGTGCCAGCAGCTTAGCGTTAGGGTCTGATGAGCAGTTCTTC
TRBJ2-5 | . | TRBV28 | . | CATWGRTQETQYF | TGTGCCACCTGGGGGAGAACCCAAGAGACCCAGTACTTC
TRBJ2-7 | . | TRBV7-9 | . | CASLITSGTRSYEQYF | TGTGCCAGCCTGATTACTTCCGGGACAAGGAGTTACGAGCAGTACTTC
TRBJ1-4 | . | TRBV6-1 | . | CASSEAPGRFNEKLFF | TGTGCCAGCAGTGAAGCGCCGGGCAGATTTAATGAAAAACTGTTTTTT
TRBJ1-2 | . | TRBV3-1/TRBV3-2 | . | CASSQARQEYTF | TGTGCCAGCAGCCAAGCACGACAGGAGTACACCTTC
TRBJ2-3 | . | TRBV2 | . | CASSDSASTDTQYF | TGTGCCAGCAGTGACTCAGCTAGCACAGATACGCAGTATTTT
TRBJ1-1 | . | TRBV24-1 | . | CATSDFRSLSGSSFF | TGTGCCACCAGTGATTTTAGAAGTCTCTCCGGTTCGAGTTTCTTT
TRBJ1-3 | TRBD1 | TRBV2 | . | CASSAGQLSSGNTIYF | TGTGCCAGCAGTGCGGGACAGCTAAGCTCTGGAAACACCATATATTTT
TRBJ2-2 | . | TRBV4-1 | . | CASSQAPGLLVPANTGELFF | TGCGCCAGCAGCCAAGCCCCAGGGCTTCTCGTCCCTGCGAACACCGGGGAGCTGTTTTTT
TRBJ1-2 | . | TRBV9 | . | CASSVGGNSNYGYTF | TGTGCCAGCAGCGTAGGGGGCAATTCTAACTATGGCTACACCTTC
TRBJ2-2 | TRBD2 | TRBV5-4 | . | CASSSVPGLAGRSTGELFF | TGTGCCAGCAGCTCAGTCCCGGGACTAGCGGGAAGAAGCACCGGGGAGCTGTTTTTT
TRBJ1-5 | . | TRBV4-2 | . | CASSQVRPDNQPQHF | TGTGCCAGCAGCCAAGTAAGGCCCGATAATCAGCCCCAGCATTTT
TRBJ2-3 | . | TRBV19 | . | CASTPTGTDTQYF | TGTGCCAGTACCCCGACTGGCACAGATACGCAGTATTTT
TRBJ2-7 | TRBD1 | TRBV6-2/TRBV6-3 | . | CASSYSRDRSSYEQYF | TGTGCCAGCAGTTACTCCCGGGACAGGAGCTCCTACGAGCAGTACTTC
TRBJ1-1 | . | TRBV18 | . | CASSPLMSENTEAFF | TGTGCCAGCTCACCACTAATGTCAGAGAACACTGAAGCTTTCTTT
TRBJ1-4 | TRBD1 | TRBV7-6 | . | CASTVQGGGTNEKLFF | TGTGCCAGCACGGTCCAGGGGGGAGGGACTAATGAAAAACTGTTTTTT
TRBJ2-7 | . | TRBV2 | few | CASGLPSSYEQYF | TGTGCCAGCGGACTCCCGAGCTCCTACGAGCAGTACTTC
TRBJ1-1 | . | TRBV7-9 | . | CASSGGVMNTEAFF | TGTGCCAGCAGCGGGGGGGTGATGAACACTGAAGCTTTCTTT
TRBJ2-7 | TRBD1 | TRBV13 | . | CASSLESGTGGRYEQYF | TGTGCCAGCAGCTTAGAGTCGGGGACAGGGGGCCGCTACGAGCAGTACTTC
TRBJ1-1 | TRBD1 | TRBV19 | . | CASSIEGTGVTEAFF | TGTGCCAGTAGTATAGAAGGGACAGGGGTCACTGAAGCTTTCTTT
TRBJ2-1 | . | TRBV7-2 | . | CASSLSASTHNEQFF | TGTGCCAGCAGCTTATCCGCGAGTACCCACAATGAGCAGTTCTTC
TRBJ1-2 | . | TRBV7-8 | . | CASSGGNNYGYTF | TGTGCCAGCAGCGGGGGGAATAACTATGGCTACACCTTC
TRBJ2-7 | . | TRBV30 | . | CAWSVDRFAYEQYF | TGTGCCTGGAGTGTAGACAGGTTTGCCTACGAGCAGTACTTC
TRBJ2-5 | . | TRBV2 | once | CASSSARGETQYF | TGTGCCAGCAGTAGTGCTCGGGGAGAGACCCAGTACTTC
TRBJ1-1 | . | TRBV25-1 | . | CASSEYSEFMNTEAFF | TGTGCCAGCAGTGAATATTCAGAGTTCATGAACACTGAAGCTTTCTTT
TRBJ2-1 | TRBD1 | TRBV28 | . | CASTLTGVYNEQFF | TGTGCCAGCACTCTGACAGGGGTCTACAATGAGCAGTTCTTC
TRBJ1-2 | . | TRBV7-9 | . | CASSLEADGADLYGYTF | TGTGCCAGCAGCTTAGAGGCCGATGGGGCAGACCTCTATGGCTACACCTTC
TRBJ1-1 | . | TRBV28 | . | CASSLFRGSGEAFF | TGTGCCAGCAGTTTATTTCGGGGTAGCGGTGAAGCTTTCTTT
TRBJ2-1 | . | TRBV7-2 | once | CASSTRSKLRNEQFF | TGTGCCAGCAGCACCCGGAGTAAGTTAAGGAATGAGCAGTTCTTC
TRBJ1-5 | . | TRBV15 | once | CATSRDPSGNQPQHF | TGTGCCACCAGCAGAGATCCCAGCGGAAATCAGCCCCAGCATTTT
TRBJ2-3 | . | TRBV18 | . | CATSPRADTQYF | TGTGCCACCTCACCTAGGGCAGATACGCAGTATTTT